Presented here are 14 T cell receptor beta chains from one specimen sequenced in a study of blood T cell repertoires in COVID-19. Measured with immunoSEQ multiplex PCR; TCRdb has only the in-frame clones, and not every one. The sample lists 200,000 to 250,000 clones, around 83% occurring once. Sequencing used peripheral blood. The receptors were gathered from a man between 50 and 59 years old with active or convalescent COVID-19.

The chain carries TRBV21-1 and TRBJ1-1. TRBV21-1 constitutes a pseudogene. The CDR3 contains 14 residues. The CDR3 protein is CASKINAGASGAFF. CDR3 DNA sequence: TGTGCCAGCAAAATAAATGCCGGCGCCTCCGGGGCTTTCTTT.

This clone was found once. The V call is TRBV28, the J call TRBJ1-2, with TRBD1 matching 8 bases. CDR1 is MDHEN, CDR2 SYDVKM, per germline. With V trimmed by 5 bases and J by 12 bases, 8 bases remained unmatched. The CDR3 contains 12 residues. CDR3 nucleotide sequence: TGTGCCAGCAGTGCTCAGGGGGCGCGTAACACCTTC. Translation: CASSAQGARNTF.

This chain connects TRBV2 to TRBJ2-3, with D perhaps matching TRBD2 (5 bases). Germline V lookup: CDR1 SNHLY, CDR2 FYNNEI. This CDR3 spans 15 amino acids. V was pared by 9 bases and J by 4 bases, with 20 bases between. The CDR3 reads CASSDGGYRPDTQYF. CDR3 in DNA: TGTGCCAGTAGCGACGGCGGGTACCGGCCAGATACGCAGTATTTT.

This clone appeared a few times. The J gene is TRBJ2-7, the V gene TRBV12-3 or TRBV12-4; the D gene is possibly TRBD2 (5 bases). The CDR3 is made up of 11 amino acids. Trimming stripped 6 bases from V and 2 bases from J, with 5 bases between. DNA for the CDR3: TGTGCCAGCAGGGGAGCCTACGAGCAGTACTTC. As protein: CASRGAYEQYF.

The chain recombines TRBV2 with TRBJ1-2; 8 bases match TRBD1. Trimming removed 6 bases from V and 5 bases from J; junction bases left unmatched: 8. The CDR3 has 14 residues. Germline CDR1 and CDR2: SNHLY and FYNNEI. CDR3 amino acids: CASRGQGGWYGYTF. For the CDR3, the DNA is TGTGCCAGCAGAGGACAGGGTGGATGGTATGGCTACACCTTC.

The rearrangement uses TRBV14 and TRBJ1-1; a weak D match, TRBD1 (6 bases). The germline V and J ends were trimmed by 3 bases and 4 bases, with 9 bases remaining between them. CDR1 SGHDN and CDR2 FVKESK come from the germline V gene. CDR3 length equals 13 residues. The CDR3 protein is CASSHDRSTEAFF. CDR3 coding DNA: TGTGCCAGCAGCCATGACAGGTCCACTGAAGCTTTCTTT.

The rearrangement joins TRBV7-2 to TRBJ1-5, with TRBD1 as a possible D gene (5 bases). CDR3 size: 13 residues. Trimming shortened V by 1 base and J by 5 bases, and 6 bases separated the two germline ends. Germline assignment: CDR1 SGHTA and CDR2 FQGNSA. This CDR3 reads CASSLVRDQPQHF. For the CDR3, the DNA is TGTGCCAGCAGCTTAGTCAGGGATCAGCCCCAGCATTTT.

The J gene is TRBJ2-3, the V gene TRBV5-3; D gene uncertain. TRBV5-3 is filed as an ORF, its function uncertain. CDR3 length: 16 residues. The V gene lost 0 bases and the J gene lost 0 bases, with 11 bases spanning the gap. CDR3 nucleotides: TGTGCCAGAAGCTTGGTAGTGGCGGCTAGCACAGATACGCAGTATTTT. Its protein product is CARSLVVAASTDTQYF.

This clone was counted a few times. The V call is TRBV2, the J call TRBJ2-7; 13 bases are shared with TRBD2. The V segment lost 3 bases and the J segment 4 bases; nucleotides outside the gene matches: 3. In germline, CDR1 is SNHLY, CDR2 FYNNEI. The CDR3 is 15 amino acids. CDR3 amino acids: CASSEGLAGYYEQYF. CDR3 DNA: TGTGCCAGCAGTGAGGGACTAGCGGGGTATTACGAGCAGTACTTC.

This clone was counted between two and nine times. The chain carries TRBV29-1 and TRBJ1-5; tentatively, D is TRBD1 (5 bases). CDR1 is SQVTM, CDR2 ANQGSEA, per germline. The CDR3 sequence is 13 residues long. V was pared by 4 bases and J by 0 bases, with 7 bases between. CDR3 coding DNA: TGCAGCGTTGCCAGGGATAGCAATCAGCCCCAGCATTTT. Its translation is CSVARDSNQPQHF.

The chain recombines TRBV7-2 with TRBJ2-3; 8 positions agree with TRBD1. CDR1 SGHTA and CDR2 FQGNSA come from the germline V gene. The length of the CDR3 is 13 residues. V dropped 5 bases and J dropped 7; count of bases not matched to a gene: 5. In DNA, the CDR3 is TGTGCCAGCAGCGAACAGGGGGTAAATACGCAGTATTTT. Protein sequence: CASSEQGVNTQYF.

The J gene is TRBJ2-1, the V gene TRBV7-9; possibly TRBD1 for D (6 bases). The CDR3 has 15 residues. Germline V gives CDR1 SEHNR, CDR2 FQNEAQ (reference sequence). Trimming shortened V by 7 bases and J by 2 bases, and 15 bases separated the two germline ends. In DNA form, the CDR3 reads TGTGCCAGCAACCGTATGTCAGGGGCCTACAATGAGCAGTTCTTC. Translation gives CASNRMSGAYNEQFF. Supplemented by reference TRBV7-9 and TRBJ2-1, the full variable domain reads DTGVSQNPRHKITKRGQNVTFRCDPISEHNRLYWYRQTLGQGPEFLTYFQNEAQLEKSRLLSDRFSAERPKGSFSTLEIQRTEQGDSAMYLCASNRMSGAYNEQFFGPGTRLTVL.

The V call is TRBV18, the J call TRBJ1-5; 7 bases map to TRBD1. This CDR3 has 15 amino acids. Trimming cost V 0 bases and J 7 bases; bases outside gene matches: 6. Germline values: CDR1 KGHSH, CDR2 LQKENI. The CDR3 region has the DNA TGTGCCAGCTCACCACCGGGCGACAGGGTCCAGCCCCAGCATTTT. It translates to CASSPPGDRVQPQHF.

This chain connects TRBV12-3 or TRBV12-4 to TRBJ2-2; D remains ambiguous. The V gene lost 5 bases and the J gene lost 5 bases, with 9 bases spanning the gap. This CDR3 region has 13 residues. In DNA, the CDR3 is TGTGCCAGCAGTCCCCTAGTGACCGGGGAGCTGTTTTTT. Translated: CASSPLVTGELFF.